This TCR beta chain was documented in a study of shared clonotypes between healthy human individuals (dated by TCRdb to the early 2020s). Background on the whole study: The cohort included three men and a couple of women between 18 and 49 years of age. For each donor, CD4 naive and CD4 memory were each given three plates, CD8 naive was given two plates, and CD8 memory was given one plate. To estimate repertoire size and how much clonotypes are shared between individuals, the study performed deep sequencing of blood TCR repertoires from five healthy adults. Different laboratories and diverse techniques were used to prepare libraries and sequence TCR repertoires, to increase sequencing depth and limit assay-specific biases. Each donor's leukapheresis produced roughly between about 0.9 and 9.5 billion PBMCs. The investigation overall reported the following: Clonotypes shared by all four sorted-subset donors showed higher generation probabilities than non-shared clonotypes. Pairwise subsampling indicated that sequencing depth was expected to affect the degree of clonotype sharing among donors. Sampling was limited to blood, and TCR repertoires in tissue likely differ from TCR repertoires in blood. Incomplete sequencing was indicated by rarefaction of sorted-subset datasets, despite the large sequencing depth. Across four donors, 4.5% to 6.5% of naive CD4, around 3.3% of naive CD8, around 2.1% of memory CD4, and about 0.4% of memory CD8 clonotypes were shared. Because the study included only a small number of donors, the genetic and exposure-history diversity represented was limited. Larger estimated clonotype richness was generally found for naive subsets than for memory subsets.

Using the deep immunoSEQ assay, multiplex PCR amplified TCR CDR3 regions from genomic DNA. For each cell subset, the extracted genomic DNA was distributed evenly across all wells of several immunoSEQ 96-well plates, and each plate served as one replicate. For sorted subsets, about 200 ng genomic DNA, equal to 25,000 to 35,000 T cell genomes, was loaded into each replicate PCR. Purified libraries were quantified with a Qubit 3.0 fluorometer, sized on a Bioanalyzer 2100, and re-quantified with the KAPA Library Quantification kit. Each immunoSEQ 96-well plate was sequenced on its own single-read 150-cycle Illumina NextSeq 550 flow cell. On the authors' methods: Because the immunoSEQ output included only junctional sequences and no quality scores, the filtering could not be the same as the filtering used for full-length reads. To assign V/J genes and CDR3, sequences were annotated against IMGT germline references using PyIR, a Python wrapper for IgBLAST v1.9. Reads were removed for weak V/J assignments (E-value above 1e-6), missing CDR3, stop codons, out-of-frame junctions, or ambiguous translated residues. A V3J clonotype was defined by an identical inferred V gene, J gene, and CDR3 amino acid sequence. Percentage overlap between repertoires was calculated by dividing the number of shared unique clonotypes by the size of the smaller repertoire. Richness of each repertoire was evaluated using RTK rarefaction, the Chao1 estimator, and Recon v2.1 estimates of unobserved clonotypes. Generation probabilities for all TCRbeta clonotypes obtained by the gDNA method from a handful of donors were computed using OLGA. As stored in TCRdb, this immuneACCESS dataset retains in-frame rearrangements with V and J assigned. A fraction of the clones does not appear; measured against another copy, unresolved V genes explain less than half of the discrepancy, and the remainder lacks a known reason. V and J calls and clone size are given by that table; D and trimming were obtained from the DNA. The table for this sample lists around 600,000 clones; 98% of them were counted only once. 0.3% of the sample comes from the top ten.

Unmatched junction bases come to 12, with V trimmed by 3 bases and J by 0 bases. The germline V gene supplies CDR1 SGDLS and CDR2 YYNGEE. From the cysteine through the phenylalanine, the CDR3 covers 18 amino acids. The CDR3 DNA has 54 bases and is translated from base 1. CD8 naive samples consisted of CD45RO-negative cells that were positively selected for CCR7, yielding a CD45RA+CCR7+ population without TemRA cells. Healthy HIV-negative adults with no recently reported acute infections or vaccinations were included as donors. All donors were Caucasian adults living in Nashville, Tennessee, USA. After blood collection by leukapheresis, PBMCs were isolated using Ficoll-Histopaque density gradient centrifugation and then cryopreserved in the vapor phase of liquid nitrogen. Analytical flow cytometry was used to check the purity and quantity of each magnetically sorted T cell population. Genomic DNA was isolated from every sorted fraction and measured by UV absorbance on a Nanodrop 2000c.

On this clone itself: Which antigen it targets is not known. Base qualities were left out, and no much larger clone turns up one base away.

The V and J segments used are TRBV9 and TRBJ2-1, and 7 junction bases match TRBD1. The sequenced material came from naive CD8+ T cells sorted from blood. This sample's cell subset or site label indicates: CD45RA+CCR7+. This sequence was found in a man aged 25 to 45 in good health. The base sequence is TGTGCCAGCAGCGCCAAACGTTTCCGGGACAGCTCCTACAATGAGCAGTTCTTC. This is translated as CASSAKRFRDSSYNEQFF.